Here is one T cell receptor (beta chain) with its context. The source of the sample is a study of stem cell transplantation in POMP-related autoinflammatory disease. Study-level background: Hypothesis: faulty thymoproteasomes impair CD8+ T-cell selection, skewing TRB repertoires.

V shed 2 bases and J shed 3 bases, with 16 bases lying between them. The CDR3 is 16 residues long. Germline CDR1 and CDR2: LNHDA and SQIVND (reference sequence). TCRdb keeps only in-frame clones here, not all; method: immunoSEQ multiplex PCR. The table shows some 65,000 clones, with roughly 93% occurring only once. The chain carries TRBV19 and TRBJ1-2, with D possibly being TRBD1 (6 bases). This specimen consisted of CD4+ T cells from PBMCs, obtained after stem cell transplantation. This receptor was taken from a human patient with POMP-related autoinflammation and immune dysregulation (PRAID). Some T cells could come from the graft donor. As DNA, the CDR3 is TGTGCCAGTAGTATATCTCCGGGACAAATGCACTATGGCTACACCTTC. Its translation: CASSISPGQMHYGYTF. The complete variable domain, with remaining parts taken from reference TRBV19 and TRBJ1-2, reads DGGITQSPKYLFRKEGQNVTLSCEQNLNHDAMYWYRQDPGQGLRLIYYSQIVNDFQKGDIAEGYSVSREKKESFPLTVTSAQKNPTAFYLCASSISPGQMHYGYTFGSGTRLTVV.